Below, 7 T cell receptor beta chains from the same sample are listed, as sequenced in a study of identical twins. TCRdb re-called the 5' RACE reads with MiXCR, one entry per CDR3 protein. The table lists about 210,000 distinct CDR3 sequences, less than 10% of them singletons, with about 5% in the top ten. Sequenced: memory (CD45RO+) T cells sorted from blood. These receptors originate from a woman in her late teens or twenties in good health.

This clonotype was seen once. V usage is TRBV20-1 and J usage is TRBJ1-1, with D perhaps TRBD1 (5 bases). CDR3 length equals 15 residues. The germline V and J ends were trimmed by 6 bases and 4 bases, with 21 bases remaining between them. In germline, CDR1 is DFQATT, CDR2 SNEGSKA (reference sequence). The CDR3 is CSATGPPAQGTEAFF. The CDR3 DNA follows: TGCAGTGCCACCGGGCCCCCCGCGCAGGGCACTGAAGCTTTCTTT.

CDR3 coding DNA: TGTGCCAGCCTCCTCTACAGCGGTGGCTACACCTTC. Protein: CASLLYSGGYTF. The chain carries TRBV25-1 and TRBJ1-2; D remains ambiguous. The CDR3 covers 12 residues. Germline CDR1 reads MGHDK; CDR2 reads SYGVNS. V was clipped by 8 bases and J by 7 bases, with 14 bases between them.

This chain connects TRBV7-9 to TRBJ1-5; D is uncertain. Germline V lookup: CDR1 SEHNR, CDR2 FQNEAQ (reference sequence). Trimming took 3 bases from V and 3 from J, leaving 9 bases between them. The CDR3 extends over 14 amino acids. DNA for the CDR3: TGTGCCAGCAGCTTCGGCGGGTACAATCAGCCCCAGCATTTT. Translation: CASSFGGYNQPQHF.

This clonotype turned up a few times. The J gene is TRBJ2-3, the V gene TRBV15; no firm D call. This CDR3 is built from 15 residues. The germline V gene has CDR1 LNHNV and CDR2 YYDKDF (reference sequence). The V gene lost 3 bases and the J gene lost 5 bases, with 15 bases spanning the gap. The CDR3 bases are TGTGCCACCAGCAGGGCCCGTTATACCGTAGATACGCAGTATTTT. Amino acid sequence: CATSRARYTVDTQYF.

The chain uses TRBV5-6 and TRBJ1-1; D unresolved. V was clipped by 3 bases and J by 4 bases, with 13 bases between them. The germline gives CDR1 SGHDT, CDR2 YYEEEE. This CDR3 contains 14 residues. The CDR3 region is CASSYRAGGTEAFF. CDR3 sequence (DNA): TGTGCCAGCAGCTACCGAGCGGGAGGCACTGAAGCTTTCTTT.

Only a few counts were recorded for this clonotype. This chain connects TRBV7-2 to TRBJ1-2; D might be TRBD1 (6 bases). Trimming removed 0 bases at V and 7 bases at J, with 12 bases between. Germline CDR1 reads SGHTA; CDR2 reads FQGNSA. The CDR3 spans 14 residues. In DNA form, the CDR3 reads TGTGCCAGCAGCTTAGCGGCAGGGGCAGGTGGCTACACCTTC. As protein: CASSLAAGAGGYTF.

The V gene is TRBV20-1, the J gene TRBJ1-6, with unresolved D. With 5 bases removed from V and 14 bases from J, the gap between germline ends came to 13 bases. Looked up from germline, CDR1 is DFQATT and CDR2 is SNEGSKA (reference sequence). CDR3 size: 11 residues. The CDR3 protein is CSASTGPSLHF. Here the CDR3 DNA reads TGCAGTGCTTCTACCGGGCCCTCCCTCCACTTT.